The 23 T cell receptor beta chains given below trace back to one sample, sequenced in a study of cytomegalovirus exposure and HLA in healthy donors. Some clones are missing from TCRdb's copy, which holds only in-frame ones; the method was immunoSEQ multiplex PCR. The sample has about 160,000 clones; 70% to 90% are singletons. Sample: PBMCs. The receptors were sampled from a young woman in good health and CMV-seronegative.

The sample holds one count of this clone. The J gene is TRBJ2-5, the V gene TRBV6-4, with 9 bases identical to TRBD2. CDR1 is MRHNA, CDR2 SNTAGT, per germline. The CDR3 is 16 amino acids. J gave up 3 bases and V 6 bases, and 11 bases lay outside the gene matches. CDR3 bases: TGTGCCAGCAGCCCCTCGGTGCGGGGGGGGGAAGAGACCCAGTACTTC. Protein sequence: CASSPSVRGGEETQYF.

The chain combines TRBV14 with TRBJ2-1; tentative D call: TRBD2 (7 bases). The length of the CDR3 is 17 residues. Trimming shortened V by 1 base and J by 4 bases, and 17 bases separated the two germline ends. Germline assignment: CDR1 SGHDN and CDR2 FVKESK. CDR3 in DNA: TGTGCCAGCAGCCAAGTAGCGAGGGGGGGCGGGTACAATGAGCAGTTCTTC. Protein: CASSQVARGGGYNEQFF.

This clone was found a few times. This chain joins TRBV10-2 and TRBJ1-1; 7 bases align to TRBD1. V lost 6 bases and J lost 3; bases outside the gene matches: 4. This CDR3 spans 13 amino acids. Germline loops: CDR1 WSHSY, CDR2 SAAADI. In DNA, the CDR3 is TGCGCCAGCAGACGAGACAGGGACACTGAAGCTTTCTTT. Its translation: CASRRDRDTEAFF.

This clone was counted a few times. The rearrangement joins TRBV2 to TRBJ1-2, with 9 bases matching TRBD1. J gave up 4 bases and V 9 bases, and 3 bases lay outside the gene matches. Germline V gene lookup returns CDR1 SNHLY and CDR2 FYNNEI. This CDR3 is built from 12 residues. Here the CDR3 DNA reads TGTGCCAGACAGGGGGCCAGCTATGGCTACACCTTC. Protein sequence: CARQGASYGYTF.

The chain is built from TRBV19 and TRBJ2-2, with D possibly TRBD1 on 5 matching bases. CDR1 and CDR2 from the germline V gene are LNHDA and SQIVND (reference sequence). The V and J ends lost 5 bases and 0 bases respectively, with 10 bases between them. This CDR3 is 15 amino acids long. CDR3 in amino acids: CASSPQVTNTGELFF. CDR3 nucleotide sequence: TGTGCCAGTAGTCCACAGGTCACGAACACCGGGGAGCTGTTTTTT. Full variable domain (missing parts from reference TRBV19 and TRBJ2-2): DGGITQSPKYLFRKEGQNVTLSCEQNLNHDAMYWYRQDPGQGLRLIYYSQIVNDFQKGDIAEGYSVSREKKESFPLTVTSAQKNPTAFYLCASSPQVTNTGELFFGEGSRLTVL.

The chain employs TRBV27 and TRBJ1-2, with TRBD1 identical over 8 bases. The CDR3 has 16 amino acids. The germline gives CDR1 MNHEY, CDR2 SMNVEV (reference sequence). V was pared by 2 bases and J by 5 bases, with 10 bases of the junction left unmatched. The DNA of the CDR3 is TGTGCCAGCAGTTTACAGGGGGCGGGGGTACCTTATGGCTACACCTTC. Protein product: CASSLQGAGVPYGYTF.

V gene TRBV29-1 combines with J gene TRBJ2-5; 7 bases align to TRBD1. This CDR3 is 14 amino acids long. Per germline, CDR1 SQVTM and CDR2 ANQGSEA. The trim removed 4 bases at V and 5 bases at J, leaving 10 bases unmatched. CDR3 sequence: CSVGQGGSGETQYF. CDR3 coding DNA: TGCAGCGTTGGACAGGGTGGTTCAGGGGAGACCCAGTACTTC.

The genes are TRBV15 and TRBJ2-2; no clear D gene. Germline V gives CDR1 LNHNV, CDR2 YYDKDF (reference sequence). The length of the CDR3 is 14 residues. Deletions cut 7 bases from V and 1 base from J, with 10 bases between. The CDR3 protein is CATNRSGNTGELFF. Written as DNA, the CDR3 is TGTGCCACCAATCGGTCTGGGAACACCGGGGAGCTGTTTTTT.

The chain has TRBV4-1 and TRBJ1-1; D is ambiguous. This CDR3 has 16 residues. V was shortened by 4 bases and J by 4 bases, with 19 bases between the two germline ends. Germline V gene data show CDR1 as MGHRA and CDR2 as YSYEKL. CDR3 bases: TGCGCCAGCAGCCGAATCGCCGAAGTGGGCAGCACTGAAGCTTTCTTT. Its translation: CASSRIAEVGSTEAFF.

The chain has TRBV5-1 and TRBJ1-2; TRBD1 might be the D (6 bases). The V gene lost 1 base and the J gene lost 8 bases, with 9 bases spanning the gap. The CDR3 spans 12 residues. Per germline, CDR1 SGHRS and CDR2 YFSETQ. In DNA, the CDR3 is TGCGCCAGCAGCTTGTCAGGGGAGGGCTACACCTTC. This gives the protein CASSLSGEGYTF.

The DNA of the CDR3 is TGTGCCAGCTCACCCACAGGAGGGCCCTCTGGAAACACCATATATTTT. It specifies CASSPTGGPSGNTIYF. V and J are TRBV18 and TRBJ1-3; D might be TRBD1 (5 bases). In germline, CDR1 is KGHSH, CDR2 LQKENI. This CDR3 spans 16 amino acids. The V end was cut by 3 bases, the J end by 0 bases, with 12 bases between.

This chain uses TRBV6-5 with TRBJ2-1; D gene uncertain. The V gene lost 6 bases and the J gene lost 3 bases, with 6 bases spanning the gap. CDR1 is MNHEY, CDR2 SVGAGI, per germline. The CDR3 totals 12 residues. The DNA of the CDR3 is TGTGCCAGCAGCTCCTACTACAATGAGCAGTTCTTC. It encodes CASSSYYNEQFF.

The CDR3 here is CASRVHQGVYEQYF. DNA for the CDR3: TGTGCCAGCAGAGTCCATCAGGGGGTTTACGAGCAGTACTTC. The rearrangement links TRBV6-1 to TRBJ2-7; 7 positions match TRBD1. Germline V gives CDR1 MNHNS, CDR2 SASEGT. The CDR3 loop spans 14 amino acids. Trimming removed 6 bases from V and 4 bases from J; junction bases left unmatched: 9.

The rearrangement uses TRBV6-1 and TRBJ1-3, with 7 bases that match TRBD1. The CDR3 has 15 amino acids. The germline CDR1 and CDR2 sequences are MNHNS and SASEGT. The V and J ends lost 8 bases and 0 bases, in that order; junction bases with no gene match: 7. The chain's CDR3 is CASRGQALSGNTIYF. The CDR3 DNA sequence: TGTGCCAGCCGCGGACAGGCCCTCTCTGGAAACACCATATATTTT.

This sequence joins TRBV7-2 and TRBJ1-2; TRBD1 aligns across 7 bases. Germline values: CDR1 SGHTA, CDR2 FQGNSA. The CDR3 loop spans 16 amino acids. V dropped 2 bases and J dropped 4; count of bases not matched to a gene: 10. The CDR3 DNA follows: TGTGCCAGCAGCTTACCGAGACAGGGTATGAGCTATGGCTACACCTTC. This codes for CASSLPRQGMSYGYTF. Full variable domain (missing parts from reference TRBV7-2 and TRBJ1-2): GAGVSQSPSNKVTEKGKDVELRCDPISGHTALYWYRQSLGQGLEFLIYFQGNSAPDKSGLPSDRFSAERTGGSVSTLTIQRTQQEDSAVYLCASSLPRQGMSYGYTFGSGTRLTVV.

V gene TRBV27 combines with J gene TRBJ2-7, with D tentatively TRBD2 (5 bases). CDR3 length: 15 residues. Trimming stripped 5 bases from V and 9 bases from J, with 23 bases between. Germline V gene sequence: CDR1 MNHEY, CDR2 SMNVEV (reference sequence). The CDR3 loop reads CASSPRGQYTVRQYF. The CDR3 DNA is TGTGCCAGCAGTCCCCGAGGGCAGTATACAGTGAGGCAGTACTTC.

The chain combines TRBV5-4 with TRBJ2-1, with D tentatively TRBD2 (6 bases). The CDR3 loop spans 13 amino acids. Looked up from germline, CDR1 is SGHNT and CDR2 is YYREEE (reference sequence). The V gene lost 2 bases and the J gene lost 13 bases, with 16 bases spanning the gap. In DNA, the CDR3 is TGTGCCAGCAGCTTAGGGTCAGTCGGGAGACAGTTCTTC. Amino acid sequence: CASSLGSVGRQFF.

This rearrangement joins TRBV18 to TRBJ2-5; tentatively, D is TRBD1 (6 bases). CDR3 length equals 14 residues. CDR1 and CDR2 from the germline V gene are KGHSH and LQKENI. V dropped 6 bases and J dropped 1 base, with 12 bases sitting between them. CDR3 in amino acids: CASSSGQIQETQYF. DNA of the CDR3: TGTGCCAGCTCGTCCGGACAGATCCAAGAGACCCAGTACTTC.

V usage is TRBV5-4 and J usage is TRBJ1-1; D unclear. The germline V gene encodes CDR1 SGHNT and CDR2 YYREEE (reference sequence). The CDR3 length is 14 residues. V lost 3 bases to trimming and J lost 8 bases, with 17 bases between them. The CDR3 here is CASSSQEKSPEAFF. The CDR3 region has the DNA TGTGCCAGCAGCTCCCAAGAAAAAAGCCCCGAAGCTTTCTTT.

The chain joins TRBV18 to TRBJ1-1, with 10 bases aligning to TRBD1. The CDR3 extends over 13 amino acids. Germline assignment: CDR1 KGHSH and CDR2 LQKENI. Trimming took 4 bases from V and 8 from J; bases not matched to a gene: 4. This chain's CDR3 is CASSLQGQGEAFF. The CDR3, as DNA: TGTGCCAGCTCACTGCAGGGACAGGGGGAAGCTTTCTTT.

The rearrangement joins TRBV5-4 to TRBJ1-5; no clear D gene. Trimming stripped 10 bases from V and 3 bases from J, with 8 bases between. The length of the CDR3 is 11 residues. The germline V gene has CDR1 SGHNT and CDR2 YYREEE (reference sequence). The CDR3 here is CAGGLNQPQHF. CDR3 bases: TGTGCCGGAGGCCTCAATCAGCCCCAGCATTTT. The full variable domain, rest sourced from reference TRBV5-4 and TRBJ1-5, is ETGVTQSPTHLIKTRGQQVTLRCSSQSGHNTVSWYQQALGQGPQFIFQYYREEENGRGNFPPRFSGLQFPNYSSELNVNALELDDSALYLCAGGLNQPQHFGDGTRLSIL.

The rearrangement links TRBV5-1 to TRBJ2-1, with D perhaps TRBD2 (6 bases). The germline CDR1 and CDR2 sequences are SGHRS and YFSETQ. The CDR3 runs to 15 residues. V was pared by 5 bases and J by 7 bases, with 19 bases between. The CDR3 nucleotides are TGCGCCAGCAGGCCTTCGGGTAGCGGAAATAATGAGCAGTTCTTC. Amino acid sequence: CASRPSGSGNNEQFF.

The chain has TRBV4-1 and TRBJ2-7; D may be TRBD1 (5 bases). V was clipped by 6 bases and J by 3 bases, with 18 bases between them. The CDR3 sequence is 15 residues long. CDR1 MGHRA and CDR2 YSYEKL come from the germline V gene. CDR3 coding DNA: TGCGCCAGCAGTCCAAGCCTGACAGCCATCTACGAGCAGTACTTC. It codes for CASSPSLTAIYEQYF.